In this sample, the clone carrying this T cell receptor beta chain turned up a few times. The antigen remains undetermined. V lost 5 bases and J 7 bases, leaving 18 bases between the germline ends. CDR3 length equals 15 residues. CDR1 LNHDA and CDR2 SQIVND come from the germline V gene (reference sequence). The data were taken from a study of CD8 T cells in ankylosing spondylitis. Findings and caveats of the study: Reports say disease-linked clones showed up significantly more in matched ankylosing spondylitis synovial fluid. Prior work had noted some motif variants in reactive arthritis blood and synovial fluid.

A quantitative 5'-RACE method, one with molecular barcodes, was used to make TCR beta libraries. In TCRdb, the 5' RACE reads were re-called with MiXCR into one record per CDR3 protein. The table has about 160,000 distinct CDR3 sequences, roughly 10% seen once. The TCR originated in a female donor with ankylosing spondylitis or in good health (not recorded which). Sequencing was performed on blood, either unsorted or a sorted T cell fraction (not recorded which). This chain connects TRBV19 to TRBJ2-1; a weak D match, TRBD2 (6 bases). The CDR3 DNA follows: TGTGCCAGTAGTCCAGGGAGGTCGCCCGTAAATGAGCAGTTCTTC. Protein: CASSPGRSPVNEQFF.